This entry concerns a single TCR beta chain. Authors' methods: Scientists estimated how many nucleated cells there were by amplifying reference gene primers. TCRdb's copy holds only in-frame clones and misses some; the assay was immunoSEQ multiplex PCR. V, J and clone size derive from that table, while D and trimming were established from the DNA sequence. Here the sample spans about 260,000 clones, 80% to 85% being singletons. The sample comes from a study of blood T cell repertoires in COVID-19. Study information: The United States, Italy and Spain provided the acute and convalescent COVID-19 samples. T cells, B-cell-depleted T cells, or PBMCs provided the cDNA or gDNA that served as material.

Trimming left V 3 bases short and J 4 bases short, with 9 bases between. The CDR3 contains 13 residues. CDR1 is MNHNS, CDR2 SASEGT, per germline. The sequence was collected from a man in his 60s with acute or convalescent COVID-19. The sequencing input was peripheral blood. V usage is TRBV6-1 and J usage is TRBJ1-2, with D tentatively TRBD1 (6 bases). CDR3 in amino acids: CASSDRGSYGYTF. CDR3 coding DNA: TGTGCCAGCAGTGACAGGGGCTCCTATGGCTACACCTTC.